This T cell receptor beta chain was found in a study of CD8 T cells in ankylosing spondylitis. The study's findings and limits: Earlier studies detected some motif variants in reactive arthritis synovial fluid and blood.

A single record per CDR3 protein comes from TCRdb applying MiXCR to the 5' RACE reads. Altogether some 130,000 distinct CDR3 sequences are present, approximately 8.4% being singletons, with the ten largest covering under 7.5%. On this clonotype itself: Antigen: not known.

The sequenced sample was synovial fluid, either unsorted or a sorted T cell fraction (not recorded which). The sequence was collected from a male donor with ankylosing spondylitis.

The CDR3, as DNA: TGCAGTGCAATCCTCCCTTCGGGGGGGACCACTTACGAGCAGTACTTC. This translates into CSAILPSGGTTYEQYF. V gene TRBV20-1 combines with J gene TRBJ2-7; TRBD2 matches at 8 bases. This CDR3 spans 16 amino acids. V lost 6 bases to trimming and J lost 4 bases; unmatched junction nucleotides: 17. Germline CDR1 DFQATT, CDR2 SNEGSKA (reference sequence).